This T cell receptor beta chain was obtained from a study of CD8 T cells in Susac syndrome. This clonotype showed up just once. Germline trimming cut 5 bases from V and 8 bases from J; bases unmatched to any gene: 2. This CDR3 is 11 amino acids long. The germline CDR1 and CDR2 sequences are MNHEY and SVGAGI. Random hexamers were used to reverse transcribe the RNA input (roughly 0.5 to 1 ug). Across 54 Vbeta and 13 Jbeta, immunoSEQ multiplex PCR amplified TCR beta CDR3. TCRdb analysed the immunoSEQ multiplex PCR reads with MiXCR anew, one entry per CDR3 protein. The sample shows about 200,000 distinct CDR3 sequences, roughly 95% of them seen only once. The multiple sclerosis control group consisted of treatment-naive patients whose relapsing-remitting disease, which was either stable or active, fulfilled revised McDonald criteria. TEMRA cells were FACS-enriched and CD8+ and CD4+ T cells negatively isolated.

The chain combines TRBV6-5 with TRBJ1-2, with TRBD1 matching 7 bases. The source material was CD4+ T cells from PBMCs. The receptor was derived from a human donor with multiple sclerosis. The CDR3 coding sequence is TGTGCCAGCAGTGACAGGGTCGGCTACACCTTC. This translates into CASSDRVGYTF.